This TCR beta chain is drawn from a study of cytomegalovirus exposure and HLA in healthy donors. Germline assignment: CDR1 MNHEY and CDR2 SVGAGI. CDR3 length: 15 amino acids. The V end lost 6 bases, the J end lost 7 bases, and 19 bases lay between the germline ends. Regarding the study as a whole: As a later analysis showed, a missense DCLRE1C variant was linked to trimming of TCR beta V- and J-genes. Common viral pathogens (according to a later analysis) appeared linked to several of the most significant clusters. As confirmed in vitro, a few CMV-associated chains were specific for CMV antigens.

A word on this clone: Antigen specificity is unknown.

With 60 Vbeta and 13 Jbeta primers, the PCR was carried out. Libraries were prepared by immunoSEQ multiplex PCR; TCRdb keeps only in-frame clonotypes and omits some of them. The table shows roughly 90,000 clones, with around three quarters occurring only once. The chain has TRBV6-5 and TRBJ1-5; possible D gene TRBD1, 6 bases. The sample was PBMCs. This TCR was recovered from a man aged 30 to 45 in good health and CMV-seronegative. CDR3 amino acids: CASRFSGESGQPQHF. DNA for the CDR3: TGTGCCAGCAGATTTTCAGGGGAGTCGGGCCAGCCCCAGCATTTT.